These T cell receptor beta chains were read from a single sample in a study of T-cell reconstitution after alpha-beta-depleted transplantation in children. TCRdb fed the PCR reads into MiXCR, producing one record per CDR3 protein. This table has hundreds of thousands of distinct CDR3 sequences, 8.5% to 10% appearing once. Here the sequenced sample was PBMCs from the stem cell graft donor, taken from the stem cell graft. These receptors were obtained from a human donor who donated a stem cell graft to a child with acute lymphoblastic leukemia. The CDR3 runs from the conserved cysteine through the conserved F or W. Each record gives: J gene, D gene, clone size, V gene, CDR3 DNA, CDR3 protein. The D gene is left open where the match is weak. Size is omitted from some rows. Given values are once, few, many or a class for expanded clones.

J: TRBJ1-1; D: NA; size: few; V: TRBV29-1; DNA: TGCAGCGTTGGACTGATAATGAACACTGAAGCTTTCTTT; CDR3: CSVGLIMNTEAFF
J: TRBJ2-7; D: NA; size: many; V: TRBV6-2/TRBV6-3; DNA: TGTGCCAGCAGACCGGACAGTCTTTACTACGAGCAGTACTTC; CDR3: CASRPDSLYYEQYF
J: TRBJ1-1; D: NA; size: many; V: TRBV4-2; DNA: TGTGCCAGCAGCCAAGCACAGGGTTTGGCGAACACTGAAGCTTTCTTT; CDR3: CASSQAQGLANTEAFF
J: TRBJ1-4; D: TRBD1; size: many; V: TRBV2; DNA: TGTGCCAGCAGTTCTGACAGGGTGGGGGCGAAACTGTTTTTT; CDR3: CASSSDRVGAKLFF
J: TRBJ2-5; D: TRBD2; size: few; V: TRBV19; DNA: TGTGCCAGTAGTTTCGGGACTAGCGTCGGGACCCAGTACTTC; CDR3: CASSFGTSVGTQYF
J: TRBJ1-5; D: NA; size: few; V: TRBV12-3/TRBV12-4; DNA: TGTGCCAGCAGTTTCATTCTCGCGGGGAGGGGGAATCAGCCCCAGCATTTT; CDR3: CASSFILAGRGNQPQHF
J: TRBJ2-7; D: TRBD1; size: NA; V: TRBV19; DNA: TGTGCCAGTAGTCCTCGGACAGGGGTCTACGAGCAGTACTTC; CDR3: CASSPRTGVYEQYF
J: TRBJ2-5; D: TRBD1; size: NA; V: TRBV19; DNA: TGTGCCAGTAGTATCCTGGACAGGGGTTTACGGAAGACCCAGTACTTC; CDR3: CASSILDRGLRKTQYF
J: TRBJ2-5; D: NA; size: many; V: TRBV10-3; DNA: TGTGCCATCGCCGGATCCCAAGAGACCCAGTACTTC; CDR3: CAIAGSQETQYF
J: TRBJ2-7; D: NA; size: NA; V: TRBV5-1; DNA: TGCGCCAGCAGCGCGACTACAGGTTACTCCTACGAGCAGTACTTC; CDR3: CASSATTGYSYEQYF
J: TRBJ2-3; D: NA; size: few; V: TRBV3-1; DNA: TGTGCCAGCAGCCAAGATCTGAGTGGGGGGGCCCTGGGCGATACGCAGTATTTT; CDR3: CASSQDLSGGALGDTQYF
J: TRBJ1-5; D: TRBD1; size: NA; V: TRBV27; DNA: TGTGCCAGCCGGACAGGGCTCAATCAGCCCCAGCATTTT; CDR3: CASRTGLNQPQHF
J: TRBJ2-7; D: NA; size: few; V: TRBV9; DNA: TGTGCCAGCAGCCCGAGGCCCGTTGACTTC; CDR3: CASSPRPVDF
J: TRBJ2-7; D: TRBD2; size: NA; V: TRBV5-1; DNA: TGCGCCAGCAGCTTGGCCCCGGGACTAGTTGAATACGAGCAGTACTTC; CDR3: CASSLAPGLVEYEQYF
J: TRBJ1-6; D: NA; size: few; V: TRBV12-3/TRBV12-4; DNA: TGTGCCAGCAGATCAGGGGTGGTTTCACCCCTCCACTTT; CDR3: CASRSGVVSPLHF
J: TRBJ1-2; D: NA; size: many; V: TRBV20-1; DNA: TGCAGTGCTAGAGATCCCGCTACGGGGTATGGCTACACCTTC; CDR3: CSARDPATGYGYTF
J: TRBJ1-1; D: NA; size: many; V: TRBV12-3/TRBV12-4; DNA: TGTGCCAGCAGTTTTGAGGGGAACCCTGAAGCTTTCTTT; CDR3: CASSFEGNPEAFF
J: TRBJ2-7; D: NA; size: NA; V: TRBV5-1; DNA: TGCGCCAGCAGCTTGGAAGGGGGGGGTCCCCTCTCCTACGAGCAGTACTTC; CDR3: CASSLEGGGPLSYEQYF
J: TRBJ1-1; D: TRBD1; size: few; V: TRBV27; DNA: TGTGCCAGCAGTTTATACCGGGACAGGGGCACTGAAGCTTTCTTT; CDR3: CASSLYRDRGTEAFF
J: TRBJ2-1; D: TRBD2; size: many; V: TRBV25-1; DNA: TGTGCCAGCGGACCGGGACTAGCGGGGGTTTATGAGCAGTTCTTC; CDR3: CASGPGLAGVYEQFF
J: TRBJ2-3; D: NA; size: many; V: TRBV2; DNA: TGTGCCAGCACGGCCGATTTCACAGATACGCAGTATTTT; CDR3: CASTADFTDTQYF
J: TRBJ1-3; D: NA; size: few; V: TRBV25-1; DNA: TGTGCCAGCAGTTTCCAAACAGGGACTTCACCTGGAAACACCATATATTTT; CDR3: CASSFQTGTSPGNTIYF
J: TRBJ1-1; D: NA; size: few; V: TRBV12-3/TRBV12-4; DNA: TGTGCCAGCAGAATAGGGACGAACACTGAAGCTTTCTTT; CDR3: CASRIGTNTEAFF
J: TRBJ1-4; D: NA; size: many; V: TRBV7-6; DNA: TGTGCCAGCAGCCACGGCGCGGGGGGCGCAACTAATGAAAAACTGTTTTTT; CDR3: CASSHGAGGATNEKLFF
J: TRBJ2-2; D: TRBD1; size: many; V: TRBV7-9; DNA: TGTGCCAGCAGCTCCCGGGACAGGGTGCTGTTTTTT; CDR3: CASSSRDRVLFF